This is a list of T cell receptor beta chains from one sample in a study of shared clonotypes between healthy human individuals. TCRdb keeps only in-frame clones here, not all; method: immunoSEQ multiplex PCR. Of some 550,000 clones in the sample, about 96% are singletons; the top ten hold roughly 0.05%. The specimen sequenced was naive CD4+ T cells sorted from blood. Receptor source: a woman under 40 in good health. Both conserved end residues are part of each CDR3. The D gene is left open where the match is weak. Clone size is given for some rows only: seen once, a few or many times, or a class if the clone is expanded.

j_call d_call v_call clone_size cdr3_aa cdr3_nt
TRBJ2-3 TRBD2 TRBV5-6 - CASSLTASGRATDTQYF TGTGCCAGCAGCTTGACGGCTAGCGGGAGGGCCACAGATACGCAGTATTTT
TRBJ1-5 - TRBV7-2 once CASSLKDSNQPQHF TGTGCCAGCAGCTTAAAGGATAGCAATCAGCCCCAGCATTTT
TRBJ2-1 TRBD2 TRBV29-1 - CSVELAGVVGAYNEQFF TGCAGCGTTGAACTAGCGGGAGTAGTAGGCGCCTACAATGAGCAGTTCTTC
TRBJ2-7 TRBD2 TRBV7-2 - CASSPSGGGYEQYF TGTGCCAGCAGCCCTAGCGGGGGCGGATACGAGCAGTACTTC
TRBJ2-7 TRBD2 TRBV7-8 - CASTSPGLALTEQYF TGTGCCAGCACCTCGCCGGGACTAGCGCTTACGGAGCAGTACTTC
TRBJ2-1 - TRBV4-1 - CASSQAGVRYNEQFF TGCGCCAGCAGCCAAGCGGGAGTGAGGTACAATGAGCAGTTCTTC
TRBJ2-1 - TRBV7-2 - CASSLSGTSYNEQFF TGTGCCAGCAGCTTATCCGGGACAAGCTACAATGAGCAGTTCTTC
TRBJ2-1 TRBD2 TRBV7-9 - CASSLVETSGRVEQFF TGTGCCAGCAGCTTAGTGGAGACTAGCGGGAGGGTTGAGCAGTTCTTC
TRBJ2-4 - TRBV4-1 - CASSQMPGLTNIQYF TGCGCCAGCAGCCAGATGCCGGGCCTCACAAACATTCAGTACTTC
TRBJ1-5 TRBD1 TRBV25-1 - CASSGTGGDVSNQPQHF TGTGCCAGCAGCGGGACAGGGGGTGACGTTAGCAATCAGCCCCAGCATTTT
TRBJ2-7 - TRBV11-3 - CASCVRGYCEQYF TGTGCCAGTTGTGTCAGGGGCTATTGCGAGCAGTACTTC
TRBJ2-1 - TRBV21-1 - CAAWDSSNEQFF TGTGCCGCCTGGGACTCATCGAATGAGCAGTTCTTC
TRBJ1-3 - TRBV30 - CAWDGDDSGNTIYF TGTGCCTGGGACGGGGACGACTCTGGAAACACCATATATTTT
TRBJ2-7 - TRBV5-6 - CASSPGQIYEQYF TGTGCCAGCAGCCCCGGACAGATCTACGAGCAGTACTTC
TRBJ2-7 - TRBV7-8 - CASSLVWGESYEQYF TGTGCCAGCAGCTTAGTCTGGGGAGAATCCTACGAGCAGTACTTC
TRBJ2-1 TRBD2 TRBV5-4 - CASSFGLAGYNEQFF TGTGCCAGCAGCTTCGGACTAGCGGGCTACAATGAGCAGTTCTTC
TRBJ2-7 - TRBV30 - CAWSPQGSEQYF TGTGCCTGGAGTCCGCAGGGATCCGAGCAGTACTTC
TRBJ2-3 - TRBV14 - CASSPLGGGADTQYF TGTGCCAGCAGCCCTTTAGGGGGCGGGGCAGATACGCAGTATTTT
TRBJ1-1 - TRBV27 - CASSSWVRNAEAFF TGTGCCAGCAGTTCTTGGGTAAGAAACGCTGAAGCTTTCTTT
TRBJ1-1 TRBD1 TRBV6-1 once CASSEADRDAFF TGTGCCAGCAGTGAAGCAGACAGGGACGCTTTCTTT
TRBJ2-6 TRBD1 TRBV11-3 - CASSGRGPGANVLTF TGTGCCAGCAGCGGAAGGGGGCCTGGGGCCAACGTCCTGACTTTC
TRBJ1-1 - TRBV25-1 - CASSGDRLNTEAFF TGTGCCAGCAGTGGCGACAGGCTGAACACTGAAGCTTTCTTT